This T cell receptor (beta chain) was sequenced in a study of T-cell memory formation after mild COVID-19. Constant-segment-primed 5'RACE gave TCR alpha and TCR beta cDNA libraries with sample barcodes and UMIs. Via MiXCR, TCRdb re-called the 5' RACE reads, giving one row per CDR3 protein. The sample lists 550,000 to 600,000 distinct CDR3 sequences; approximately 15% were seen once. Study-wide results and caveats: CM and EM subsets held most contracting CD4+ clones; EMRA held CD8+ ones.

With respect to this clonotype: Antigen: not known.

V shed 6 bases and J 9 bases; nucleotides not matched to a gene: 14. This CDR3 is built from 15 residues. From germline, CDR1 is MNHEY and CDR2 SMNVEV (reference sequence). This sequence joins TRBV27 and TRBJ2-1, with 7 bases identical to TRBD1. Specimen: PBMCs or a T cell subset sorted from them (not recorded which). This receptor was obtained from an adult woman who had mild COVID-19 (a few samples of this study predate the infection). Cell type and time point are not known. CDR3: CASRWGQLTAGEQFF. In DNA form, the CDR3 reads TGTGCCAGCAGATGGGGACAGTTGACGGCGGGTGAGCAGTTCTTC.